The following is a T cell receptor beta chain sequence with its context. The antigen is undetermined. Per the germline V gene, CDR1 is LNHDA and CDR2 is SQIVND (reference sequence). The ends lost 7 bases at V and 3 bases at J; junction bases unmatched: 7. There are 14 residues in the CDR3. Method: immunoSEQ multiplex PCR; TCRdb's copy keeps in-frame clones and lacks some. The sample has about 17,000 clones; 82% are singletons. Before the COVID-19 pandemic, during about 2011-2019, CD4+ T cells were taken from unexposed donors. After ten to eleven days of culture, CD4+ T cells were isolated. PBMCs were plated at a few million per well in IL-2-containing medium. These data come from a study of CD4 T cells in relation to SARS-CoV-2 and coronaviruses.

Input material: CD4+ T cells from PBMCs, cultured in vitro. This chain uses TRBV19 with TRBJ2-3, with 7 nucleotides matching TRBD1. The sequence came from a human donor in good health. The CDR3 coding sequence is TGTGCCAGTAACTTGGGCAGGGGGACAGATACGCAGTATTTT. It codes for CASNLGRGTDTQYF.